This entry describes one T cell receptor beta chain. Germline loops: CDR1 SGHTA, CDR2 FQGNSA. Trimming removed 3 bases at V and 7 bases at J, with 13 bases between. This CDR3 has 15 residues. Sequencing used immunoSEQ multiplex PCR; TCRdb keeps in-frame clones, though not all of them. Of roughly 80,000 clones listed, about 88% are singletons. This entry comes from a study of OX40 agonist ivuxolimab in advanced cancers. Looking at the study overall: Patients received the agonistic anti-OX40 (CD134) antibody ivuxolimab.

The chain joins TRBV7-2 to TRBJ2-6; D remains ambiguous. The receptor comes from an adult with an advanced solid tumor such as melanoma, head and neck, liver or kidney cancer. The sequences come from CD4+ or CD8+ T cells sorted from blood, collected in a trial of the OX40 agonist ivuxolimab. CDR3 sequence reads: CASSFYQVGANVLTF. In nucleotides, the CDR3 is TGTGCCAGCAGCTTTTATCAGGTTGGAGCCAACGTCCTGACTTTC.